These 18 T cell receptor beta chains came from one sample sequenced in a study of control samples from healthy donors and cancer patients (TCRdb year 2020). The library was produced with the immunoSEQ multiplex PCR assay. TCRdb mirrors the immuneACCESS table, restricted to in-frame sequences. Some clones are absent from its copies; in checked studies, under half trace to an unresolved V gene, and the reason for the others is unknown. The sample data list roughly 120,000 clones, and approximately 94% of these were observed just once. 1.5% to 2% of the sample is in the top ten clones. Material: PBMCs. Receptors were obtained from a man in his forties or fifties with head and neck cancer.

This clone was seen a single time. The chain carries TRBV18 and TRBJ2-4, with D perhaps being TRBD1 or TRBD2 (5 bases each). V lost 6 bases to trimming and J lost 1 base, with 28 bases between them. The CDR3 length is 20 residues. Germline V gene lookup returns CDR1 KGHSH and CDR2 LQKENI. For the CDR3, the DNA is TGTGCCAGCTCCCAAGGCCGGGACGGTCTATTCCCGCCGGCCAAAAACATTCAGTACTTC. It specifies CASSQGRDGLFPPAKNIQYF.

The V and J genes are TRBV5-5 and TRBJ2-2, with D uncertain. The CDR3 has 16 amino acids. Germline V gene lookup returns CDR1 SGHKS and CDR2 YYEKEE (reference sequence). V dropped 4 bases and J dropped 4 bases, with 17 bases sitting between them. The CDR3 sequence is CASSRYLRLITGELFF. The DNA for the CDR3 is TGTGCCAGCAGCAGGTATCTGAGGTTAATCACCGGGGAGCTGTTTTTT.

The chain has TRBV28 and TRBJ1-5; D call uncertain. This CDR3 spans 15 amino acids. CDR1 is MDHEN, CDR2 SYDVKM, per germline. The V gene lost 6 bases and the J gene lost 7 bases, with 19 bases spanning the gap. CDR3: CASRSDSVGGQPQHF. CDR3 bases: TGTGCCAGCAGATCAGACTCAGTCGGCGGGCAGCCCCAGCATTTT.

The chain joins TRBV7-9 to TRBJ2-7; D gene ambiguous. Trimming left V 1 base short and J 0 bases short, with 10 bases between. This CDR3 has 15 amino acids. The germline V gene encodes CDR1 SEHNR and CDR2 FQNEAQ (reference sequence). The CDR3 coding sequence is TGTGCCAGCAGCTTAGGCAGTCACCTCTCCTACGAGCAGTACTTC. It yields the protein CASSLGSHLSYEQYF.

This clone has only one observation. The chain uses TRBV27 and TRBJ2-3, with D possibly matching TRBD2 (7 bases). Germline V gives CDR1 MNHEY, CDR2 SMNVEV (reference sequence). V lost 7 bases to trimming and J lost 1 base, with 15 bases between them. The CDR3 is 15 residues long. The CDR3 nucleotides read TGTGCCAGCACATACCGGGGGGCGCGCACAGATACGCAGTATTTT. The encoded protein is CASTYRGARTDTQYF.

The CDR3 spells CASSYPLLAGGPDTQYF. Written as DNA, the CDR3 is TGTGCCAGCAGTTATCCCCTACTAGCGGGGGGCCCGGATACGCAGTATTTT. This rearrangement joins TRBV6-2 or TRBV6-3 to TRBJ2-3; 12 bases agree with TRBD2. Trimming at V came to 3 bases and at J to 6 bases, leaving 10 bases not matched to a gene. The CDR3 contains 17 residues. Per the germline V gene, CDR1 is MNHEY and CDR2 is SVGEGT.

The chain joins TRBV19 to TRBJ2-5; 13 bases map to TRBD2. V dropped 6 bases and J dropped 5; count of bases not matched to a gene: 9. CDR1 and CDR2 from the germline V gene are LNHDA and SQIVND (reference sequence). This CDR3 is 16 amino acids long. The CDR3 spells CASSPWGLAGQETQYF. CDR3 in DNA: TGTGCCAGTAGCCCTTGGGGACTAGCGGGGCAGGAGACCCAGTACTTC.

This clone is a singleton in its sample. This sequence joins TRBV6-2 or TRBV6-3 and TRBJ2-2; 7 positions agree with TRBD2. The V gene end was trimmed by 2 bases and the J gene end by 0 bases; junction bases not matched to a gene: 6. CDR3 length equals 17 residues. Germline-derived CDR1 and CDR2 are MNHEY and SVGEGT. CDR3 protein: CASSYKGRETNTGELFF. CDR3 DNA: TGTGCCAGCAGTTACAAGGGGAGGGAAACGAACACCGGGGAGCTGTTTTTT.

CDR3 in amino acids: CASRPEGTHNQPQHF. The CDR3 DNA reads as TGTGCCAGCAGACCCGAGGGGACTCACAATCAGCCCCAGCATTTT. This chain connects TRBV2 to TRBJ1-5; D is possibly TRBD1 (5 bases). The CDR3 sequence is 15 residues long. Germline CDR1 reads SNHLY; CDR2 reads FYNNEI. Trimming shortened V by 6 bases and J by 3 bases, and 15 bases separated the two germline ends.

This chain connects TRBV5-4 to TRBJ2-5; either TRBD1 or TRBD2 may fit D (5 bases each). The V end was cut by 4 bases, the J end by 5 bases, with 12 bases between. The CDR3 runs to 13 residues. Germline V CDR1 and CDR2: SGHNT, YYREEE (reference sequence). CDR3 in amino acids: CASSVRDVETQYF. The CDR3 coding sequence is TGTGCCAGCAGCGTCCGGGACGTTGAGACCCAGTACTTC.

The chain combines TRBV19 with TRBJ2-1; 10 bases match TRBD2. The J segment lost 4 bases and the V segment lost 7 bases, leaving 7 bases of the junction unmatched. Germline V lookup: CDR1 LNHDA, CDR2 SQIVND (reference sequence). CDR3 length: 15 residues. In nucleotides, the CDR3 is TGTGCCAGTACCCGGGTAGCGGGGGGTTACAATGAGCAGTTCTTC. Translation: CASTRVAGGYNEQFF.

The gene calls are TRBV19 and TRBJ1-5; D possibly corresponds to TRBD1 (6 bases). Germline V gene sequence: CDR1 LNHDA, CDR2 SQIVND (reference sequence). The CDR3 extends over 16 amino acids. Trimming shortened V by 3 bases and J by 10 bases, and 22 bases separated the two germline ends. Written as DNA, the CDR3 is TGTGCCAGTAGTATCGGAGGGGGGTCCCTTCCTTTACCCCAGCATTTT. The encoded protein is CASSIGGGSLPLPQHF.

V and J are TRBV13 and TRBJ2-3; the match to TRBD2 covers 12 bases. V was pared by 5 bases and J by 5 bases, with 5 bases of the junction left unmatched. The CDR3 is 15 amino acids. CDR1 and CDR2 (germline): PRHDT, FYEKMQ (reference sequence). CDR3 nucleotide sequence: TGTGCCAGCAGCCCCGGACTAGCGGGGATAGATACGCAGTATTTT. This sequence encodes CASSPGLAGIDTQYF.

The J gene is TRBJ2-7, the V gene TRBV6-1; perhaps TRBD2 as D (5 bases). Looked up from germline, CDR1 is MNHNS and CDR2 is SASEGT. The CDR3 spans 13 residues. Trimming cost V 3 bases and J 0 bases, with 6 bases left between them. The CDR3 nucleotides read TGTGCCAGCAGTGAGGGGAGCTCCTACGAGCAGTACTTC. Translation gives CASSEGSSYEQYF.

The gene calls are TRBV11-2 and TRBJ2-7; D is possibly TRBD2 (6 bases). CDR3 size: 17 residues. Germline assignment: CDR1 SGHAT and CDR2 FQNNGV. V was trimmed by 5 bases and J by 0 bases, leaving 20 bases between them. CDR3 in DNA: TGTGCCAGCAGCCCACCGTGGGGGGTGACGCTCTCCTACGAGCAGTACTTC. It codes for CASSPPWGVTLSYEQYF.

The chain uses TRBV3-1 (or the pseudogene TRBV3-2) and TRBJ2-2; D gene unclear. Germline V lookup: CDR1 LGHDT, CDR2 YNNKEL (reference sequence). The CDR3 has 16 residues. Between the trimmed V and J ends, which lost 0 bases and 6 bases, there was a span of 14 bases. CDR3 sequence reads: CASSQEWAGGAGELFF. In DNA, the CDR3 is TGTGCCAGCAGCCAAGAGTGGGCAGGCGGTGCCGGGGAGCTGTTTTTT.

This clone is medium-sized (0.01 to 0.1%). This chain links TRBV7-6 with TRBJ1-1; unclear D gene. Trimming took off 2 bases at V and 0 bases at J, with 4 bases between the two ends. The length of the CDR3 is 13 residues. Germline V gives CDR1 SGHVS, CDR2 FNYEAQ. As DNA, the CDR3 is TGTGCCAGCAGCTTAAGTTTGAACACTGAAGCTTTCTTT. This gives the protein CASSLSLNTEAFF.

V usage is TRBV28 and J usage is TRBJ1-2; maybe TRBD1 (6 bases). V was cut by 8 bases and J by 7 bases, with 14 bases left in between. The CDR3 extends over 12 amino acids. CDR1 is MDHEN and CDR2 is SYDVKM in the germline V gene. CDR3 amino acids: CASFGSRGGYTF. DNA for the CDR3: TGTGCCAGCTTTGGGAGCAGGGGTGGCTACACCTTC.